Following are 3 T cell receptor beta chains from one sample sequenced in a study of cytomegalovirus exposure and HLA in healthy donors. Only in-frame clones appear in the TCRdb table, and some are missing; sequencing was by immunoSEQ multiplex PCR. This sample carries about 63,000 clones, 80% to 90% of them seen once, and the ten largest clones take 1% to 1.5%. The sequencing input was PBMCs. These receptors originate from a woman younger than 35 in good health and CMV-seronegative.

V usage is TRBV18 and J usage is TRBJ2-5; D unclear. Between the trimmed V and J ends, which lost 0 bases and 3 bases, there was a span of 14 bases. The CDR3 totals 16 residues. The germline CDR1 and CDR2 sequences are KGHSH and LQKENI. This chain's CDR3 is CASSPPGSRTEETQYF. The CDR3 bases are TGTGCCAGCTCACCACCGGGCAGTAGAACCGAAGAGACCCAGTACTTC.

The rearrangement links TRBV4-1 to TRBJ1-1; tentatively, D is TRBD1 (6 bases). Germline assignment: CDR1 MGHRA and CDR2 YSYEKL. V lost 1 base to trimming and J lost 3 bases, with 18 bases between them. This CDR3 contains 17 residues. The CDR3 is CASSQGEGQILDTEAFF. The CDR3 nucleotides read TGCGCCAGCAGCCAAGGTGAAGGACAGATTTTGGACACTGAAGCTTTCTTT.

The chain is built from TRBV28 and TRBJ2-7, with 7 bases fitting TRBD2. The CDR3 is 15 residues long. Per the germline V gene, CDR1 is MDHEN and CDR2 is SYDVKM. The V segment lost 7 bases and the J segment 7 bases; nucleotides outside the gene matches: 16. CDR3 sequence: CASIRGGSPLPEQYF. As DNA, the CDR3 is TGTGCCAGCATCCGGGGCGGGAGCCCCCTCCCGGAGCAGTACTTC.